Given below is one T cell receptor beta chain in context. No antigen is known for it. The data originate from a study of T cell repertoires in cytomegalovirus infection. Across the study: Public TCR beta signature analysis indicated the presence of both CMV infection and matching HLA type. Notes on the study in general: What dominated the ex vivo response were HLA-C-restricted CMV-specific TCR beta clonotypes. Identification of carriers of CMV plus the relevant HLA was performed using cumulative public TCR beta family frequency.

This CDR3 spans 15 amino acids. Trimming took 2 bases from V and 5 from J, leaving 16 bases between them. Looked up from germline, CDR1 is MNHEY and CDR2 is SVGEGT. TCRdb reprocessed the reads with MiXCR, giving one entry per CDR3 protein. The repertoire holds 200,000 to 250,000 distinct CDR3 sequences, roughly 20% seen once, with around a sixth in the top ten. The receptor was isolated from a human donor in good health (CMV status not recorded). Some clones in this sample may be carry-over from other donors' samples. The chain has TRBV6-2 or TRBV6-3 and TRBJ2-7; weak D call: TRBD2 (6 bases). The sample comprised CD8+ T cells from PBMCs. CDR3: CASSYLGLGGDEQYF. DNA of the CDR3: TGTGCCAGCAGTTACCTGGGACTCGGCGGGGACGAGCAGTACTTC.